This T cell receptor (beta chain) stems from a study of cytotoxic CD8 clonotypes in ibrutinib-treated CLL. Study context: Response samples were obtained once patients had received a median 12 months of treatment, range 6 to 36.

As for this clone: What it binds is unknown. Other DNA sequences within the sample encode an identical CDR3.

Around 2 micrograms of genomic DNA came from cryopreserved PBMCs for TCR beta libraries. Study-wide findings and caveats: Public clonotypes were rare and shrank or held steady on treatment. Sampling time points were not equivalent between sustained-remission and progressing patients.

This table comes from immunoSEQ multiplex PCR, and its TCRdb copy is limited to in-frame clones, with some not included. The repertoire holds approximately 280,000 clones, with around 76% as singletons. The source of this sequence is a human donor with chronic lymphocytic leukemia. Sequencing used PBMCs, obtained at disease progression, from a patient treated with ibrutinib.

The CDR3 region is CATSRDLETQYF. CDR3 DNA: TGTGCCACCAGCAGAGATCTAGAGACCCAGTACTTC. The rearrangement uses TRBV15 and TRBJ2-5; no clear D. The CDR3 contains 12 residues. The germline CDR1 and CDR2 sequences are LNHNV and YYDKDF (reference sequence). The V and J ends lost 0 bases and 4 bases respectively, with 3 bases between them.